The 19 T cell receptor beta chains listed next were all sequenced from one sample in a study of blood T cells in healthy people across ages. Through a sample-barcoded 5' primer and a J-beta primer mix, a second PCR was run for about 6 to 11 cycles. TCRdb independently ran MiXCR on the 5' RACE reads; one entry per CDR3 protein. The sample lists 1.5 million to 2 million distinct CDR3 sequences, roughly 30% seen once, with less than 9.5% in the top ten. Sequenced sample: blood. The receptors were gathered from a woman aged 25 to 39 in good health.

The rearrangement uses TRBV7-6 and TRBJ2-7; no reliable D call. Gene TRBJ2-5 matches the end of the DNA better, so the J call may be wrong. This CDR3 has 14 amino acids. Germline CDR1 SGHVS, CDR2 FNYEAQ. CDR3 bases: TGTGCCAGCAGCCCCCGACTCGTGACAGAGACCCAGTACTTC. It codes for CASSPRLVTETQYF.

This clonotype showed up just once. The chain links TRBV20-1 to TRBJ2-5, with 10 bases matching TRBD1. The CDR3 has 14 amino acids. V lost 6 bases and J lost 6; bases outside the gene matches: 10. Germline V gene data show CDR1 as DFQATT and CDR2 as SNEGSKA (reference sequence). The CDR3 reads CSASSGTGVKTQYF. CDR3 sequence (DNA): TGCAGTGCATCATCTGGGACAGGGGTGAAGACCCAGTACTTC.

J is TRBJ2-1 and V is TRBV11-3; the D call may be TRBD1 or TRBD2 (5 bases each). CDR3 length: 13 amino acids. V was pared by 5 bases and J by 6 bases, with 11 bases between. Per the germline V gene, CDR1 is SGHNT and CDR2 is YENEEA. The CDR3 DNA sequence: TGTGCCAGCAGCGGGGGAGTGGGCAATGAGCAGTTCTTC. The encoded protein is CASSGGVGNEQFF.

Only one count was recorded for this clonotype. One base away lies a much larger clone, so this may be a sequencing read error. This chain links TRBV6-2 or TRBV6-3 with TRBJ2-1; TRBD1 is a possible D gene (6 bases). CDR3 length: 13 amino acids. V was clipped by 6 bases and J by 3 bases, with 9 bases between them. Germline CDR1 is MNHEY and CDR2 is SVGEGT. The CDR3 bases are TGTGCCAGCAGGATGGACAGCTACAATGAGCAGTTCTTC. It yields the protein CASRMDSYNEQFF.

This sequence joins TRBV6-1 and TRBJ1-5, with TRBD1 matching 7 bases. V lost 8 bases, J lost 7 bases, and 17 bases stayed unmatched. The CDR3 has 16 residues. From germline, CDR1 is MNHNS and CDR2 SASEGT. As DNA, the CDR3 is TGTGCCAGCCCAGGATTCGGGACAGCGCAACGGCAGCCCCAGCATTTT. Amino acids: CASPGFGTAQRQPQHF.

The chain employs TRBV14 and TRBJ1-6, with unresolved D. This CDR3 has 17 amino acids. Looked up from germline, CDR1 is SGHDN and CDR2 is FVKESK. V dropped 2 bases and J dropped 7 bases, with 18 bases sitting between them. CDR3 in DNA: TGTGCCAGCAGCCAATCCACCCGAGGCAGAATCAATTCACCCCTCCACTTT. Its translation is CASSQSTRGRINSPLHF.

This clonotype was counted at least ten times. In DNA, the CDR3 is TGTGCCAGCAGCTGGGAACCGGGACAAAACGGATACGAGCAGTACTTC. Translation: CASSWEPGQNGYEQYF. The chain is built from TRBV28 and TRBJ2-7; D may be TRBD1 (6 bases). The length of the CDR3 is 16 residues. Germline V lookup: CDR1 MDHEN, CDR2 SYDVKM. V lost 6 bases and J 4 bases, leaving 22 bases between the germline ends.

This clonotype was recorded at least ten times. The chain's CDR3 is CASSAGGNYGYTF. The CDR3, as DNA: TGTGCCAGCAGCGCAGGGGGAAACTATGGCTACACCTTC. V gene TRBV9 combines with J gene TRBJ1-2, with 7 bases matching TRBD1. The junction had 1 base not matched to a gene; V was cut back by 3 bases and J by 2 bases. The germline gives CDR1 SGDLS, CDR2 YYNGEE. This CDR3 has 13 amino acids.

This chain uses TRBV3-1 with TRBJ1-1; TRBD1 is a possible D gene (6 bases). The CDR3 runs 14 residues. Per the germline V gene, CDR1 is LGHDT and CDR2 is YNNKEL (reference sequence). V was pared by 0 bases and J by 3 bases, with 8 bases between. DNA for the CDR3: TGTGCCAGCAGCCAAGAGCGGGGGCACACTGAAGCTTTCTTT. Translation gives CASSQERGHTEAFF.

This clonotype has just one count. The rearrangement joins TRBV2 to TRBJ1-1; D gene unclear. Germline lookup yields CDR1 SNHLY and CDR2 FYNNEI. The germline V and J ends were trimmed by 4 bases and 0 bases, with 6 bases remaining between them. The CDR3 is 13 amino acids. In DNA form, the CDR3 reads TGTGCCAGCAGTGTTAATATGAACACTGAAGCTTTCTTT. Encoded protein: CASSVNMNTEAFF.

This clonotype has just a few counts. The gene calls are TRBV5-1 and TRBJ2-7; D is unclear. Germline CDR1 SGHRS, CDR2 YFSETQ. This CDR3 has 15 residues. Trimming removed 0 bases at V and 2 bases at J, with 12 bases between. CDR3 residues: CASSLGLSLTYEQYF. Written as DNA, the CDR3 is TGCGCCAGCAGCTTGGGTCTTTCGCTTACCTACGAGCAGTACTTC. The complete variable domain, with remaining parts taken from reference TRBV5-1 and TRBJ2-7, reads KAGVTQTPRYLIKTRGQQVTLSCSPISGHRSVSWYQQTPGQGLQFLFEYFSETQRNKGNFPGRFSGRQFSNSRSEMNVSTLELGDSALYLCASSLGLSLTYEQYFGPGTRLTVT.

The rearrangement joins TRBV25-1 to TRBJ2-3, with 8 positions matching TRBD2. CDR1 is MGHDK, CDR2 SYGVNS, per germline. CDR3 length: 15 residues. The J segment lost 5 bases and the V segment lost 5 bases, leaving 9 bases of the junction unmatched. CDR3 nucleotides: TGTGCCAGCAGTTATGGCGGGGCGGGGGGAGATACGCAGTATTTT. Translated: CASSYGGAGGDTQYF.

This clonotype was found a few times. The chain has TRBV19 and TRBJ1-2; 8 bases are shared with TRBD1. After removal of 7 bases from V and 7 bases from J, the junction contained 5 bases not matched to a gene. The CDR3 is 12 amino acids. The germline V gene encodes CDR1 LNHDA and CDR2 SQIVND (reference sequence). The CDR3 is CASNRGFSGYTF. In DNA form, the CDR3 reads TGTGCCAGTAACAGGGGGTTTTCTGGCTACACCTTC.

The chain combines TRBV20-1 with TRBJ2-2, with D possibly TRBD1 on 5 matching bases. Germline CDR1 is DFQATT and CDR2 is SNEGSKA (reference sequence). Trimming left V 3 bases short and J 2 bases short, with 13 bases between. The CDR3 extends over 15 amino acids. The CDR3 nucleotides are TGCAGTGCTAGGGATGGGGCCAGTAACACCGGGGAGCTGTTTTTT. Protein sequence: CSARDGASNTGELFF.

The V call is TRBV20-1, the J call TRBJ2-1, with TRBD1 matching 8 bases. Germline CDR1 DFQATT, CDR2 SNEGSKA (reference sequence). With V trimmed by 7 bases and J by 9 bases, 20 bases remained unmatched. The CDR3 is made up of 16 amino acids. CDR3 coding DNA: TGCAGTGTGGGTCCTCAGGGGGCGCTAGGGCTAGTTGAGCAGTTCTTC. It yields the protein CSVGPQGALGLVEQFF.

The chain recombines TRBV20-1 with TRBJ1-1; tentatively, D is TRBD1 (5 bases). Between the trimmed V and J ends, which lost 0 bases and 7 bases, there was a span of 9 bases. This CDR3 comprises 12 residues. CDR1 and CDR2 from the germline V gene are DFQATT and SNEGSKA (reference sequence). The CDR3 DNA sequence: TGCAGTGCTAGAGATCGACAGCTTGAAGCTTTCTTT. Its protein is CSARDRQLEAFF.

This clonotype was detected many times. The V gene is TRBV7-2, the J gene TRBJ2-1; the match to TRBD2 covers 8 bases. Unmatched junction bases numbered 1, after V lost 3 bases and J lost 6 bases. This CDR3 spans 13 amino acids. Germline CDR1 SGHTA, CDR2 FQGNSA. The CDR3 protein is CASSLGTSNEQFF. The DNA of the CDR3 is TGTGCCAGCAGCTTGGGGACTAGCAATGAGCAGTTCTTC.

The V gene is TRBV4-3, the J gene TRBJ1-3; D might be TRBD1 (6 bases). Per the germline V gene, CDR1 is LGHNA and CDR2 is YSLEER. The V gene lost 0 bases and the J gene lost 0 bases, with 12 bases spanning the gap. This CDR3 region has 17 residues. The CDR3 nucleotides are TGCGCCAGCAGCCAAGATTTTGGACAGTACTCTGGAAACACCATATATTTT. Encoded protein: CASSQDFGQYSGNTIYF.

Only a few counts were recorded for this clonotype. The V and J genes are TRBV6-5 and TRBJ2-7; 10 nucleotides match TRBD1. The CDR3 loop spans 17 amino acids. V lost 2 bases, J lost 2 bases, and 9 bases stayed unmatched. CDR1 is MNHEY, CDR2 SVGAGI, per germline. In nucleotides, the CDR3 is TGTGCCAGCAGTTACGCTCTGGGACAGGGGAATCCCTACGAGCAGTACTTC. Translated: CASSYALGQGNPYEQYF.